This TCR beta chain is drawn from a study of cytomegalovirus exposure and HLA in healthy donors. The CDR3 spans 14 residues. Trimming removed 2 bases at V and 3 bases at J, with 11 bases between. Germline V gene sequence: CDR1 SGHRS, CDR2 YFSETQ. Study-level points and caveats: V- and J-gene trimming in TCR beta was tied to a missense DCLRE1C variant by an analysis performed later.

PCR used 60 Vbeta primers and 13 Jbeta primers. Here immunoSEQ multiplex PCR was the method, and the copy in TCRdb shows in-frame clones only, minus some. The profile covers about 190,000 clones, with about 83% appearing a single time and 1.5% to 2% taken by the ten largest. This clone was counted once. Its target is not known. This TCR was sampled from a man between 40 and 49 years old in good health and CMV-seropositive. Sample: PBMCs. This chain uses TRBV5-1 with TRBJ1-2; D gene unclear. This chain's CDR3 is CASSFEGRDYGYTF. CDR3 coding DNA: TGCGCCAGCAGCTTTGAGGGTAGGGACTATGGCTACACCTTC. Drawing the rest from reference TRBV5-1 and TRBJ1-2, the complete variable domain is KAGVTQTPRYLIKTRGQQVTLSCSPISGHRSVSWYQQTPGQGLQFLFEYFSETQRNKGNFPGRFSGRQFSNSRSEMNVSTLELGDSALYLCASSFEGRDYGYTFGSGTRLTVV.